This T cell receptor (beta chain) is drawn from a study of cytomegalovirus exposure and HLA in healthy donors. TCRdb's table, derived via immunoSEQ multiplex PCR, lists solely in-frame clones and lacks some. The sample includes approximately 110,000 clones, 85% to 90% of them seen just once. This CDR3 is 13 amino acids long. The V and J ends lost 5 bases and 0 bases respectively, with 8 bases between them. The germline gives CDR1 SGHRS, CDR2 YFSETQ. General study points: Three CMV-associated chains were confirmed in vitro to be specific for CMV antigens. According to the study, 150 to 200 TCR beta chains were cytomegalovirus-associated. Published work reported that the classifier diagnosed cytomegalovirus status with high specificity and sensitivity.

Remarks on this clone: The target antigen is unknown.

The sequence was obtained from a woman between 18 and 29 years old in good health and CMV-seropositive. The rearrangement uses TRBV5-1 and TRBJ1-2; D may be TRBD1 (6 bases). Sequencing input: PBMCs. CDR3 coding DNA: TGCGCCAGCAGTGGACAGTCTAACTATGGCTACACCTTC. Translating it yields CASSGQSNYGYTF. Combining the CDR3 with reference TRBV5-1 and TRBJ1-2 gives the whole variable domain KAGVTQTPRYLIKTRGQQVTLSCSPISGHRSVSWYQQTPGQGLQFLFEYFSETQRNKGNFPGRFSGRQFSNSRSEMNVSTLELGDSALYLCASSGQSNYGYTFGSGTRLTVV.